This is a list of T cell receptor beta chains from one sample in a study of T cell repertoires in MIS-A myocarditis. Data came from immunoSEQ multiplex PCR; TCRdb stores just in-frame clones and leaves some out. The sample records 14,000 to 15,000 clones, around 70% being singletons. The sample consisted of left ventricle heart tissue obtained at autopsy. These receptors all come from a man aged 18 to 35 with fulminant myocarditis from multisystem inflammatory syndrome in adults (MIS-A) after COVID-19. Both conserved end residues are part of each CDR3. Each record gives: V gene, clone size, J gene, D gene, CDR3 protein, CDR3 DNA. D genes are given only for firm matches. Clone sizes are given selectively: once, few, many, or a class where the clone is expanded.

v_call: TRBV2
clone_size: .
j_call: TRBJ1-2
d_call: .
cdr3_aa: CASSVDPGYTF
cdr3_nt: TGTGCCAGCAGTGTCGACCCTGGCTACACCTTC

v_call: TRBV2
clone_size: .
j_call: TRBJ1-1
d_call: .
cdr3_aa: CATDAFLGVNTEAFF
cdr3_nt: TGTGCCACCGACGCGTTCTTAGGGGTGAACACTGAAGCTTTCTTT

v_call: TRBV6-1
clone_size: .
j_call: TRBJ2-1
d_call: .
cdr3_aa: CASSDLLYEQFF
cdr3_nt: TGTGCCAGCAGTGATCTTTTATATGAGCAGTTCTTC

v_call: TRBV13
clone_size: .
j_call: TRBJ2-3
d_call: TRBD2
cdr3_aa: CASSAPGTSGGFRTDTQYF
cdr3_nt: TGTGCCAGCAGCGCCCCCGGGACTAGCGGGGGGTTCCGCACAGATACGCAGTATTTT

v_call: TRBV7-2
clone_size: .
j_call: TRBJ1-2
d_call: TRBD1
cdr3_aa: CASSLMTGYGYTF
cdr3_nt: TGTGCCAGCAGCTTGATGACAGGGTATGGCTACACCTTC

v_call: TRBV7-2
clone_size: .
j_call: TRBJ2-4
d_call: .
cdr3_aa: CASSETYSGNIQYF
cdr3_nt: TGTGCCAGCAGCGAAACCTATTCCGGAAACATTCAGTACTTC

v_call: TRBV3-1/TRBV3-2
clone_size: .
j_call: TRBJ1-1
d_call: .
cdr3_aa: CASSPGPGTEAFF
cdr3_nt: TGTGCCAGCAGCCCAGGACCGGGCACTGAAGCTTTCTTT

v_call: TRBV29-1
clone_size: once
j_call: TRBJ1-5
d_call: TRBD1
cdr3_aa: CSVSGTGLDQPQHF
cdr3_nt: TGCAGCGTTTCGGGGACAGGACTGGATCAGCCCCAGCATTTT

v_call: TRBV5-5
clone_size: .
j_call: TRBJ2-7
d_call: .
cdr3_aa: CASSLEVASSTYEQYF
cdr3_nt: TGTGCCAGCAGCTTGGAGGTAGCGTCATCCACTTACGAGCAGTACTTC

v_call: TRBV7-8
clone_size: .
j_call: TRBJ1-1
d_call: TRBD1
cdr3_aa: CASSWTGTEAFF
cdr3_nt: TGTGCCAGCAGCTGGACAGGCACTGAAGCTTTCTTT

v_call: TRBV7-9
clone_size: .
j_call: TRBJ1-5
d_call: .
cdr3_aa: CASSLESGQPQHF
cdr3_nt: TGTGCCAGCAGCTTAGAAAGCGGTCAGCCCCAGCATTTT

v_call: TRBV28
clone_size: .
j_call: TRBJ2-1
d_call: .
cdr3_aa: CASKNEGRNEQFF
cdr3_nt: TGTGCCAGCAAGAATGAGGGAAGAAATGAGCAGTTCTTC

v_call: TRBV30
clone_size: few
j_call: TRBJ2-3
d_call: .
cdr3_aa: CAWSVPSPRNTQYF
cdr3_nt: TGTGCCTGGAGTGTACCCTCTCCACGGAATACGCAGTATTTT

v_call: TRBV21-1
clone_size: .
j_call: TRBJ1-5
d_call: .
cdr3_aa: CASSKENQTNQPQHF
cdr3_nt: TGTGCCAGCAGCAAAGAAAATCAAACCAATCAGCCCCAGCATTTT

v_call: TRBV6-5
clone_size: .
j_call: TRBJ1-1
d_call: TRBD1
cdr3_aa: CASKFGTANTEAFF
cdr3_nt: TGTGCCAGCAAATTCGGGACAGCCAACACTGAAGCTTTCTTT

v_call: TRBV9
clone_size: .
j_call: TRBJ2-1
d_call: .
cdr3_aa: CASSVGRTEQFF
cdr3_nt: TGTGCCAGCAGCGTAGGTCGAACTGAGCAGTTCTTC

v_call: TRBV5-1
clone_size: .
j_call: TRBJ1-2
d_call: .
cdr3_aa: CASSLVSGLPGYTF
cdr3_nt: TGCGCCAGCAGCTTGGTATCTGGACTGCCGGGCTACACCTTC

v_call: TRBV4-1
clone_size: .
j_call: TRBJ2-2
d_call: TRBD2
cdr3_aa: CASSPLRTSGTGELFF
cdr3_nt: TGCGCCAGCAGCCCCTTGAGGACTAGCGGCACCGGGGAGCTGTTTTTT

v_call: TRBV11-2
clone_size: .
j_call: TRBJ1-2
d_call: .
cdr3_aa: CASSLPGARRDYGYTF
cdr3_nt: TGTGCCAGCAGCTTGCCGGGGGCGCGACGGGACTATGGCTACACCTTC

v_call: TRBV5-1
clone_size: few
j_call: TRBJ2-4
d_call: .
cdr3_aa: CASSLTVAKNIQYF
cdr3_nt: TGCGCCAGCAGCTTGACGGTTGCCAAAAACATTCAGTACTTC

v_call: TRBV5-1
clone_size: .
j_call: TRBJ1-6
d_call: .
cdr3_aa: CASSRLASPQNSPLHF
cdr3_nt: TGCGCCAGCAGCCGCCTAGCCTCCCCTCAAAATTCACCCCTCCACTTT

v_call: TRBV4-2
clone_size: few
j_call: TRBJ2-1
d_call: .
cdr3_aa: CASSQDGTENNEQFF
cdr3_nt: TGTGCCAGCAGCCAAGATGGGACTGAGAACAATGAGCAGTTCTTC

v_call: TRBV15
clone_size: .
j_call: TRBJ1-4
d_call: .
cdr3_aa: CATSRENRRKLFF
cdr3_nt: TGTGCCACCAGCAGAGAGAACAGAAGAAAACTGTTTTTT

v_call: TRBV7-9
clone_size: .
j_call: TRBJ1-4
d_call: .
cdr3_aa: CASSLVGTGEKLFF
cdr3_nt: TGTGCCAGCAGCTTAGTGGGTACAGGGGAAAAACTGTTTTTT

v_call: TRBV6-6
clone_size: .
j_call: TRBJ2-7
d_call: TRBD2
cdr3_aa: CASRRRDSGVSYEQYF
cdr3_nt: TGTGCCAGCAGACGCCGGGATAGCGGGGTCTCCTACGAGCAGTACTTC

v_call: TRBV2
clone_size: .
j_call: TRBJ2-7
d_call: TRBD2
cdr3_aa: CASSGTSGRSSYEQYF
cdr3_nt: TGTGCCAGCAGTGGGACTAGCGGGCGCTCCTCCTACGAGCAGTACTTC

v_call: TRBV15
clone_size: few
j_call: TRBJ2-1
d_call: TRBD2
cdr3_aa: CATSALAGGYNEQFF
cdr3_nt: TGTGCCACCAGCGCCCTAGCGGGGGGCTACAATGAGCAGTTCTTC

v_call: TRBV29-1
clone_size: .
j_call: TRBJ1-2
d_call: .
cdr3_aa: CSVAPVLPPVDTF
cdr3_nt: TGCAGCGTTGCACCCGTCCTTCCTCCCGTGGACACCTTC

v_call: TRBV25-1
clone_size: .
j_call: TRBJ2-7
d_call: .
cdr3_aa: CASTNTGNEQYF
cdr3_nt: TGTGCCAGCACCAACACAGGAAACGAGCAGTACTTC

v_call: TRBV7-8
clone_size: once
j_call: TRBJ1-1
d_call: .
cdr3_aa: CASSTQGTEAFF
cdr3_nt: TGTGCCAGCAGCACCCAGGGTACTGAAGCTTTCTTT

v_call: TRBV5-1
clone_size: few
j_call: TRBJ1-6
d_call: .
cdr3_aa: CASSLGERNSPLHF
cdr3_nt: TGCGCCAGCAGCTTGGGAGAACGGAATTCACCCCTCCACTTT

v_call: TRBV9
clone_size: few
j_call: TRBJ1-5
d_call: .
cdr3_aa: CASSVSGVGNQPQHF
cdr3_nt: TGTGCCAGCAGCGTTAGTGGGGTTGGCAATCAGCCCCAGCATTTT

v_call: TRBV6-5
clone_size: .
j_call: TRBJ2-1
d_call: .
cdr3_aa: CASSSVGDNEQFF
cdr3_nt: TGTGCCAGCAGTAGCGTCGGAGACAATGAGCAGTTCTTC

v_call: TRBV18
clone_size: .
j_call: TRBJ2-3
d_call: .
cdr3_aa: CASSPSGSTDTQYF
cdr3_nt: TGTGCCAGCTCACCTTCAGGGAGCACAGATACGCAGTATTTT

v_call: TRBV7-8
clone_size: .
j_call: TRBJ1-2
d_call: .
cdr3_aa: CASSQYLRAGEGYTF
cdr3_nt: TGTGCCAGCAGCCAGTACTTGAGGGCAGGGGAAGGCTACACCTTC

v_call: TRBV6-5
clone_size: .
j_call: TRBJ1-2
d_call: .
cdr3_aa: CASSYSNGHGYTF
cdr3_nt: TGTGCCAGCAGTTACTCGAACGGGCATGGCTACACCTTC

v_call: TRBV30
clone_size: few
j_call: TRBJ1-2
d_call: .
cdr3_aa: CAWGVYGYTF
cdr3_nt: TGTGCCTGGGGAGTCTATGGCTACACCTTC

v_call: TRBV5-6
clone_size: .
j_call: TRBJ2-2
d_call: .
cdr3_aa: CASSSGQNTGELFF
cdr3_nt: TGTGCCAGCAGCTCGGGACAGAACACCGGGGAGCTGTTTTTT

v_call: TRBV25-1
clone_size: medium-sized
j_call: TRBJ1-1
d_call: .
cdr3_aa: CASRGAGAFF
cdr3_nt: TGTGCCAGCAGAGGAGCTGGTGCTTTCTTT

v_call: TRBV9
clone_size: .
j_call: TRBJ2-6
d_call: .
cdr3_aa: CASSPVEPSYSGANVLTF
cdr3_nt: TGTGCCAGCAGCCCCGTTGAGCCGAGCTACTCTGGGGCCAACGTCCTGACTTTC

v_call: TRBV29-1
clone_size: .
j_call: TRBJ1-1
d_call: .
cdr3_aa: CSVQGTEAFF
cdr3_nt: TGCAGCGTTCAGGGGACTGAAGCTTTCTTT

v_call: TRBV19
clone_size: .
j_call: TRBJ2-6
d_call: TRBD1
cdr3_aa: CASSSGGVAGANVLTF
cdr3_nt: TGTGCCAGTAGTTCAGGGGGCGTCGCTGGGGCCAACGTCCTGACTTTC